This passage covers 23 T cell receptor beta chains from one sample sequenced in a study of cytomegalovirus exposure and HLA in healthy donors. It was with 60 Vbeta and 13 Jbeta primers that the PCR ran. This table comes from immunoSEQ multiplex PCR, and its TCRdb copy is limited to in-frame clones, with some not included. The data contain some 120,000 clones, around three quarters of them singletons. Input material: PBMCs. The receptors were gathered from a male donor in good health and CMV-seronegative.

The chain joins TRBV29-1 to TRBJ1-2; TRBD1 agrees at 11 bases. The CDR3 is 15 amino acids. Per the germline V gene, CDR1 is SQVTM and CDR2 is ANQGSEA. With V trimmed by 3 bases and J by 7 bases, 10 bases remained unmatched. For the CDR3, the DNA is TGCAGCGTTGATGAGGGACAGGGGGAGGTTTCTGGCTACACCTTC. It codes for CSVDEGQGEVSGYTF.

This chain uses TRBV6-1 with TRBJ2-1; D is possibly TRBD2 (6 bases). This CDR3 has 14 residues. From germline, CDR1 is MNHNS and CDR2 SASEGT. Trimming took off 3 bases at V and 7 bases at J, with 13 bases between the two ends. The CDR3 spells CASSDPGERNEQFF. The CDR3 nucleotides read TGTGCCAGCAGTGACCCGGGAGAACGAAATGAGCAGTTCTTC.

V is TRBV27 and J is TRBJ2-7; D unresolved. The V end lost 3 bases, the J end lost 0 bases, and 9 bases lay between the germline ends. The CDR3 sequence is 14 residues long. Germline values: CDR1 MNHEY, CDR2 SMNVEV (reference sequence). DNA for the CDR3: TGTGCCAGCAGTTTTCGGTGGGCCTCCTACGAGCAGTACTTC. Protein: CASSFRWASYEQYF.

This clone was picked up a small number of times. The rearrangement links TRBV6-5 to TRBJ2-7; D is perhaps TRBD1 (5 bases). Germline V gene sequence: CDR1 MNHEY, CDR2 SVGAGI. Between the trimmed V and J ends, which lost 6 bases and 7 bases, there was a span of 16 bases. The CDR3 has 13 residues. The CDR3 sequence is CASSTSTVLEQYF. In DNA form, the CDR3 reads TGTGCCAGCAGCACCTCGACAGTGCTGGAGCAGTACTTC.

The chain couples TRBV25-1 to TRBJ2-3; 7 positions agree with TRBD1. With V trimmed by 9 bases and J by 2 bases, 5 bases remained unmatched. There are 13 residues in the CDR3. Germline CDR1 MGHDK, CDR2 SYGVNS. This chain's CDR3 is CARKGQITDTQYF. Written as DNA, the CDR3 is TGTGCCAGGAAGGGACAGATCACAGATACGCAGTATTTT.

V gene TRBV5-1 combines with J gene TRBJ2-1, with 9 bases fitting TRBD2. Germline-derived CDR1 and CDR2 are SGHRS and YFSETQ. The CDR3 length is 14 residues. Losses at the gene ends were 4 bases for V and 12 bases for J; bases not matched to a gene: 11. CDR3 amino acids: CASSPFLVAGVQFF. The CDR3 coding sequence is TGCGCCAGCAGCCCCTTTTTAGTAGCGGGAGTGCAGTTCTTC.

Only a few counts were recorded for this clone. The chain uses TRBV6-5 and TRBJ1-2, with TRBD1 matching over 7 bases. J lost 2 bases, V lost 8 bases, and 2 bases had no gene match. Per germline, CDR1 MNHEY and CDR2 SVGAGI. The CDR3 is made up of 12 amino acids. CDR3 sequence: CASSQGNYGYTF. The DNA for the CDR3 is TGTGCCAGCTCACAGGGGAACTATGGCTACACCTTC.

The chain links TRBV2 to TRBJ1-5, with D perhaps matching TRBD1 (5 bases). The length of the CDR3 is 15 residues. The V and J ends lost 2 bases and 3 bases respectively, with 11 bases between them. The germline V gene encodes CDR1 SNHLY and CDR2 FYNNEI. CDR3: CASSELGRDNQPQHF. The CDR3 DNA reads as TGTGCCAGCAGTGAACTGGGGCGCGACAATCAGCCCCAGCATTTT.

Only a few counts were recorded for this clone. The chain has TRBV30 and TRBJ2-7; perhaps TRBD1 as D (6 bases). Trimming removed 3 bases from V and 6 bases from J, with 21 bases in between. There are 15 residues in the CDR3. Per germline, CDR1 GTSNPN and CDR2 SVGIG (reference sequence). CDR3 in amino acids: CAWRTFPGQAGEQYF. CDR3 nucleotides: TGTGCCTGGAGGACCTTCCCGGGACAAGCTGGCGAGCAGTACTTC.

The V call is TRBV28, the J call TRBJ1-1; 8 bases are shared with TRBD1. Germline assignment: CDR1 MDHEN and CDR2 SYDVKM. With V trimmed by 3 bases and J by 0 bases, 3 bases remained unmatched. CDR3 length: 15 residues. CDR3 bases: TGTGCCAGCAGTTTTGCGACAGGGGTGAACACTGAAGCTTTCTTT. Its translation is CASSFATGVNTEAFF.

The CDR3 sequence: CASSPGLAGDTQYF. The CDR3 DNA reads as TGTGCCAGCAGCCCCGGACTAGCTGGAGATACGCAGTATTTT. The chain has TRBV7-9 and TRBJ2-3, with TRBD2 identical over 8 bases. The germline V gene has CDR1 SEHNR and CDR2 FQNEAQ (reference sequence). This CDR3 is 14 amino acids long. V lost 5 bases, J lost 5 bases, and 6 bases stayed unmatched. The whole variable domain, filled in from reference TRBV7-9 and TRBJ2-3, reads DTGVSQNPRHKITKRGQNVTFRCDPISEHNRLYWYRQTLGQGPEFLTYFQNEAQLEKSRLLSDRFSAERPKGSFSTLEIQRTEQGDSAMYLCASSPGLAGDTQYFGPGTRLTVL.

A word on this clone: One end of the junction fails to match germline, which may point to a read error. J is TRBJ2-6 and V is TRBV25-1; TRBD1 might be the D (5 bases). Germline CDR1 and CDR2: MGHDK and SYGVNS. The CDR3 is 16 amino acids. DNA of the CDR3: TGTGCCAGCAGTGATTATCCAGCCTCTGGGGCCAACGGCCTGACTTTC. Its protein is CASSDYPASGANGLTF. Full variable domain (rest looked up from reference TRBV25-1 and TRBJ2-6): EADIYQTPRYLVIGTGKKITLECSQTMGHDKMYWYQQDPGMELHLIHYSYGVNSTEKGDLSSESTVSRIRTEHFPLTLESARPSHTSQYLCASSDYPASGANGLTFGAGSRLTVL.

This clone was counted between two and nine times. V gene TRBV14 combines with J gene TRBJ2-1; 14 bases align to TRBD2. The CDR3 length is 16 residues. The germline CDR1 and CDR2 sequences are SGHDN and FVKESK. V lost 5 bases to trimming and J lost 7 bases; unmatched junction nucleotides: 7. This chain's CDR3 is CASSRTSGGIRNEQFF. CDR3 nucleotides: TGTGCCAGCAGCAGGACTAGCGGGGGGATAAGAAATGAGCAGTTCTTC. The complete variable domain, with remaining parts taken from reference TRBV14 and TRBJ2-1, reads EAGVTQFPSHSVIEKGQTVTLRCDPISGHDNLYWYRRVMGKEIKFLLHFVKESKQDESGMPNNRFLAERTGGTYSTLKVQPAELEDSGVYFCASSRTSGGIRNEQFFGPGTRLTVL.

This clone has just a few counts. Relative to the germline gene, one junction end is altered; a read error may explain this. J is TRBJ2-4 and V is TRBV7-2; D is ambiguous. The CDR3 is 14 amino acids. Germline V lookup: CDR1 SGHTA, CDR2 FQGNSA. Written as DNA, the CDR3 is TGTGCCAGCAGCTTAGCGTTCGGTGGAAACAGTCAGTACTTC. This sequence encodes CASSLAFGGNSQYF. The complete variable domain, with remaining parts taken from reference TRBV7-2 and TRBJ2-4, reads GAGVSQSPSNKVTEKGKDVELRCDPISGHTALYWYRQSLGQGLEFLIYFQGNSAPDKSGLPSDRFSAERTGGSVSTLTIQRTQQEDSAVYLCASSLAFGGNSQYFGAGTRLSVL.

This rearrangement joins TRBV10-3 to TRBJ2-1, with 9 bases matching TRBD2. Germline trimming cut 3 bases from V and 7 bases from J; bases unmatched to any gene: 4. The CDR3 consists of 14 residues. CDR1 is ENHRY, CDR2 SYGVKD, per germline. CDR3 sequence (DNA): TGTGCCATCAGTGAACAGCGGGGGGTTAATGAGCAGTTCTTC. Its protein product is CAISEQRGVNEQFF.

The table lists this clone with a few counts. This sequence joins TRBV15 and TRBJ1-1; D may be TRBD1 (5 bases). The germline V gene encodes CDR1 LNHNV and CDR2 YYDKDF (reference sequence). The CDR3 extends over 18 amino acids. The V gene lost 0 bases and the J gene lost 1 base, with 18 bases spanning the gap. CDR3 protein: CATSRDLQGGAGNTEAFF. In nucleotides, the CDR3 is TGTGCCACCAGCAGAGATTTGCAGGGCGGCGCCGGGAACACTGAAGCTTTCTTT.

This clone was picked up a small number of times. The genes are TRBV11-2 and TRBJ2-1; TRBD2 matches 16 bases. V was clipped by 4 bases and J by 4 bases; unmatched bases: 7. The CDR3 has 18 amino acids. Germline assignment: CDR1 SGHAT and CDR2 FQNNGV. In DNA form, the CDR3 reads TGTGCCAGCAGCTCACCGGGACTAGCGGGAGGGCCTTACAATGAGCAGTTCTTC. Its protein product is CASSSPGLAGGPYNEQFF.

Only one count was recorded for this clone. The CDR3 protein is CASGLVTGSHQPQHF. The DNA for the CDR3 is TGTGCTAGTGGTTTGGTCACAGGGAGTCATCAGCCCCAGCATTTT. This rearrangement joins TRBV12-5 to TRBJ1-5, with D perhaps matching TRBD1 (6 bases). The CDR3 covers 15 residues. CDR1 is LGHNT, CDR2 FRNRAP, per germline. V was trimmed by 0 bases and J by 5 bases, leaving 11 bases between them. The whole variable domain, remainder taken from reference TRBV12-5 and TRBJ1-5, is DARVTQTPRHKVTEMGQEVTMRCQPILGHNTVFWYRQTMMQGLELLAYFRNRAPLDDSGMPKDRFSAEMPDATLATLKIQPSEPRDSAVYFCASGLVTGSHQPQHFGDGTRLSIL.

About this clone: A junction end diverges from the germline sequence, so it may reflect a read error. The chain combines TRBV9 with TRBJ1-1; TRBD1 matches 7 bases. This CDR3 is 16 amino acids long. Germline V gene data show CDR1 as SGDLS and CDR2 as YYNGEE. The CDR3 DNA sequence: TGTGCCTGCAGCGGACTATCGGGACAGATGAACACTGAAGCTTTCTTT. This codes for CACSGLSGQMNTEAFF.

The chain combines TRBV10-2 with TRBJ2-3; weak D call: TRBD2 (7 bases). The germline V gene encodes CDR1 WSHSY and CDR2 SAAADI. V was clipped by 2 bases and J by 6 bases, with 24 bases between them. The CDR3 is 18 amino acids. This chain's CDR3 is CASSEIGVGGGGWDTQYF. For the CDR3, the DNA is TGCGCCAGCAGTGAGATTGGCGTGGGGGGGGGCGGCTGGGATACGCAGTATTTT.

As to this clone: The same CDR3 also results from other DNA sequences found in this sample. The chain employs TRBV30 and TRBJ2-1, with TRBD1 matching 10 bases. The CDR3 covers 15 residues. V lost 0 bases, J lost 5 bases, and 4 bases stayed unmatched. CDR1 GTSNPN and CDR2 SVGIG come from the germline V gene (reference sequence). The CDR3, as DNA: TGTGCCTGGAGTGTGCCGGGACAGGGGCACAATGAGCAGTTCTTC. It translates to CAWSVPGQGHNEQFF.

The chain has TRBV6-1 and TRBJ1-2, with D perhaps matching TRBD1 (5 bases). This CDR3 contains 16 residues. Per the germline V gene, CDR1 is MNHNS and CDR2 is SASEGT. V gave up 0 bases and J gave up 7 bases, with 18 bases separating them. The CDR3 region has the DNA TGTGCCAGCAGTGAAGCCGGGTCCAGGGCGGCATTTGGCTACACCTTC. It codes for CASSEAGSRAAFGYTF.

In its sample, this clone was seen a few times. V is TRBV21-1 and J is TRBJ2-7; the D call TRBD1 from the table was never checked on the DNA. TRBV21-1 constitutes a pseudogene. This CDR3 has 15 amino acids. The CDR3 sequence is CASSKAGTGSSEQYF. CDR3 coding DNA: TGTGCCAGCAGCAAAGCGGGGACAGGGTCTTCCGAGCAGTACTTC.